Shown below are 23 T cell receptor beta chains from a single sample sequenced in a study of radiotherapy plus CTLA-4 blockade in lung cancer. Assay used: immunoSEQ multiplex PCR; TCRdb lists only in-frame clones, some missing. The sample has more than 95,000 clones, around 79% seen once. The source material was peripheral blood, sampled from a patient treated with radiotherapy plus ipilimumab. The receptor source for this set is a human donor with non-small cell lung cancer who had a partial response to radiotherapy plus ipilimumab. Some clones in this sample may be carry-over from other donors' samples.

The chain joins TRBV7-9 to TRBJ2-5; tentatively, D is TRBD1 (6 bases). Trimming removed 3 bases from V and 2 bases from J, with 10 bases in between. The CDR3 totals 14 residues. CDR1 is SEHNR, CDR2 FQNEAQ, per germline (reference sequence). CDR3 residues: CASSLGAGQETQYF. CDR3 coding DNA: TGTGCCAGCAGCTTGGGGGCCGGTCAAGAGACCCAGTACTTC.

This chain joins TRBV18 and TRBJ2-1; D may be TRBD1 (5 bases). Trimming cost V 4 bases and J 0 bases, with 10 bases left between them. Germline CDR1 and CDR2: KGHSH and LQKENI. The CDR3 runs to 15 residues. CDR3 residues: CASSRGGSSYNEQFF. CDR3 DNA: TGTGCCAGCTCACGGGGCGGAAGCTCCTACAATGAGCAGTTCTTC.

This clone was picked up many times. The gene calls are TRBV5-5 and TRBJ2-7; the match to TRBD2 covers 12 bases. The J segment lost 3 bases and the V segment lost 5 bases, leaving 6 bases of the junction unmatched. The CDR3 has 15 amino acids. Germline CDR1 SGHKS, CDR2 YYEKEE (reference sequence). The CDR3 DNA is TGTGCCAGCAGGCTTCTAGCGGGAGGGCACTACGAGCAGTACTTC. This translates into CASRLLAGGHYEQYF.

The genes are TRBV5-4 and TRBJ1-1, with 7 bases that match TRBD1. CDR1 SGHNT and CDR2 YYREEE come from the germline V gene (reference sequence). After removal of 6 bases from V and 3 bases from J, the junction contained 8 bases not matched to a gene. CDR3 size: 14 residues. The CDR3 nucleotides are TGTGCCAGCAACCTACAGGGGCTAGACACTGAAGCTTTCTTT. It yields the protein CASNLQGLDTEAFF.

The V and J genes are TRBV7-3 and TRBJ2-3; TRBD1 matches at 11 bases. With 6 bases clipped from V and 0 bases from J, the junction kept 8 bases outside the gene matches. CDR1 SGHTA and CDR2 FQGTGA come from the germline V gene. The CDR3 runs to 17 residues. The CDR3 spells CASSRSGTGGSTDTQYF. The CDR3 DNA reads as TGTGCCAGCAGTAGATCCGGGACAGGGGGAAGCACAGATACGCAGTATTTT.

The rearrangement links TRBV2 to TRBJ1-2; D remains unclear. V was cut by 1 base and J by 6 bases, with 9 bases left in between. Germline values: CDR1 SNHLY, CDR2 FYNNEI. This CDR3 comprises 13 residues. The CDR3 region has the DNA TGTGCCAGCAGTGAAGGTAGAGGGCATGGCTACACCTTC. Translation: CASSEGRGHGYTF.

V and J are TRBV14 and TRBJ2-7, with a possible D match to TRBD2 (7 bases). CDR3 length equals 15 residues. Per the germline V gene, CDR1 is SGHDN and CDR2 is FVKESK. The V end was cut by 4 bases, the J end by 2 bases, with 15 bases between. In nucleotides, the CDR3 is TGTGCCAGCAGCCGGCTGAGGGGGACTACCTACGAGCAGTACTTC. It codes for CASSRLRGTTYEQYF. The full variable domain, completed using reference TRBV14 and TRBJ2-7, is EAGVTQFPSHSVIEKGQTVTLRCDPISGHDNLYWYRRVMGKEIKFLLHFVKESKQDESGMPNNRFLAERTGGTYSTLKVQPAELEDSGVYFCASSRLRGTTYEQYFGPGTRLTVT.

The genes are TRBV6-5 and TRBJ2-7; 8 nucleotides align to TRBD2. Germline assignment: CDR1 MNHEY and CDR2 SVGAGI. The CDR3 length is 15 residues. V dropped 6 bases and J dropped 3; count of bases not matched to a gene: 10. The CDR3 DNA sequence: TGTGCCAGCAGCCTAAGGGGTAGCGGGAACTACGAGCAGTACTTC. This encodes CASSLRGSGNYEQYF.

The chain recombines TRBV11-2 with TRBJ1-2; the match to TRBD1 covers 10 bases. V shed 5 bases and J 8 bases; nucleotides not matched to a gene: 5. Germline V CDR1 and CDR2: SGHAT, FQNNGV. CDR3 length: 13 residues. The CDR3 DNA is TGTGCCAGCAGCCTCGACAGGGGGCGAGGCTACACCTTC. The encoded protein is CASSLDRGRGYTF. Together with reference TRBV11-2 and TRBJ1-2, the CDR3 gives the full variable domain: EAGVAQSPRYKIIEKRQSVAFWCNPISGHATLYWYQQILGQGPKLLIQFQNNGVVDDSQLPKDRFSAERLKGVDSTLKIQPAKLEDSAVYLCASSLDRGRGYTFGSGTRLTVV.

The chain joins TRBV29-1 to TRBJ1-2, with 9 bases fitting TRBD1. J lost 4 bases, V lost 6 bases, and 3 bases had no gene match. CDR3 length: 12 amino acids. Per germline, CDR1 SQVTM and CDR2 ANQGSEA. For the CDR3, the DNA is TGCAGCGTAACAGGGGGCTTCTATGGCTACACCTTC. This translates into CSVTGGFYGYTF.

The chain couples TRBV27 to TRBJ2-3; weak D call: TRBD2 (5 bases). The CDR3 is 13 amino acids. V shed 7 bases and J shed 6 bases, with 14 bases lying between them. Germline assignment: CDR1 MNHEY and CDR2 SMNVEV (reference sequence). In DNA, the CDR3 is TGTGCCAGCAACCGGTGGCGAGGGGATACGCAGTATTTT. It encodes CASNRWRGDTQYF.

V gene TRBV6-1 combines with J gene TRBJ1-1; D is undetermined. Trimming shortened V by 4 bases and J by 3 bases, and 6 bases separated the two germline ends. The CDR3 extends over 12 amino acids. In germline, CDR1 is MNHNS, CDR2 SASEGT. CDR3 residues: CASSAHYTEAFF. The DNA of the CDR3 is TGTGCCAGCAGTGCCCACTACACTGAAGCTTTCTTT.

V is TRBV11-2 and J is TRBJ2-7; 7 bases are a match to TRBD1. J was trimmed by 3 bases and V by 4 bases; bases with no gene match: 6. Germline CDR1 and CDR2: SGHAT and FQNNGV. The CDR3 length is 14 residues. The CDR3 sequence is CASSSRQGFYEQYF. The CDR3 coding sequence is TGTGCCAGCAGCTCGCGACAGGGCTTCTACGAGCAGTACTTC.

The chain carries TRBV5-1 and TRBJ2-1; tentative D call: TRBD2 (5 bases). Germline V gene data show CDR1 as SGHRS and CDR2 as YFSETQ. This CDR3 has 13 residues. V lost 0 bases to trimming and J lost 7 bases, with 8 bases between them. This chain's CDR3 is CASSLGVANEQFF. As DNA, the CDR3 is TGCGCCAGCAGCTTGGGTGTAGCGAATGAGCAGTTCTTC.

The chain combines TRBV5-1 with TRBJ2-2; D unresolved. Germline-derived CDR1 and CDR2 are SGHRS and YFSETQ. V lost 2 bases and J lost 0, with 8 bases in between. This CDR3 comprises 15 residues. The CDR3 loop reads CASSFGFANTGELFF. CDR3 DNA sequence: TGCGCCAGCAGCTTCGGGTTCGCGAACACCGGGGAGCTGTTTTTT.

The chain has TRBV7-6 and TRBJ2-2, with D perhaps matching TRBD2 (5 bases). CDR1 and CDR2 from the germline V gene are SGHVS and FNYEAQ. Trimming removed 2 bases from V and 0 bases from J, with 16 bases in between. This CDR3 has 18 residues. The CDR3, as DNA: TGTGCCAGCAGCTTATTGGAGGCCGGCAACGCGAACACCGGGGAGCTGTTTTTT. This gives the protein CASSLLEAGNANTGELFF.

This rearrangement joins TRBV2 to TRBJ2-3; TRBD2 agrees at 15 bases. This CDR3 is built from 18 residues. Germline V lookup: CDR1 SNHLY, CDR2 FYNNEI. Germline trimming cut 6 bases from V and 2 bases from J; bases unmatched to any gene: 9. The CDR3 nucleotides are TGTGCCAGCAGCCGACAACGGACTAGCGGGAGGGACACAGATACGCAGTATTTT. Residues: CASSRQRTSGRDTDTQYF.

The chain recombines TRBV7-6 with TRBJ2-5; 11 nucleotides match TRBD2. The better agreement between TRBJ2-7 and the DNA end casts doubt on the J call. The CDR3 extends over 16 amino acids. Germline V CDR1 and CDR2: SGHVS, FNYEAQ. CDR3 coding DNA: TGTGCCAGCAGCGGGGGGACTAGCGGAGAAGCCTACGAGCAGTACTTC. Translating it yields CASSGGTSGEAYEQYF.

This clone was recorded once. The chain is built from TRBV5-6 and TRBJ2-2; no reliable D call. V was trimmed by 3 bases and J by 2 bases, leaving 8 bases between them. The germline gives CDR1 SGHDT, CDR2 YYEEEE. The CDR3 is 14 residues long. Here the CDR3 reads CASSSPSNTGELFF. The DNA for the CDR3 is TGTGCCAGCAGCTCCCCCTCTAACACCGGGGAGCTGTTTTTT. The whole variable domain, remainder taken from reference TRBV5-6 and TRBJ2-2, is DAGVTQSPTHLIKTRGQQVTLRCSPKSGHDTVSWYQQALGQGPQFIFQYYEEEERQRGNFPDRFSGHQFPNYSSELNVNALLLGDSALYLCASSSPSNTGELFFGEGSRLTVL.

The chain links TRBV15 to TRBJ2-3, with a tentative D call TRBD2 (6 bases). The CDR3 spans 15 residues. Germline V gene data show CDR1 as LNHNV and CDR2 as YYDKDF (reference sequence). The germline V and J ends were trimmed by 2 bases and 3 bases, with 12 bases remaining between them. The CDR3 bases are TGTGCCACCAGCAGACAGGGAGGTCGAACAGATACGCAGTATTTT. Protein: CATSRQGGRTDTQYF.

The CDR3 here is CASSQSCRAGYNEQFF. The CDR3, as DNA: TGCGCCAGCAGTCAATCGTGCAGGGCGGGGTACAATGAGCAGTTCTTC. The V call is TRBV23-1, the J call TRBJ2-1, with D perhaps TRBD2 (6 bases). TRBV23-1 is annotated as an ORF whose role is uncertain. Trimming left V 0 bases short and J 4 bases short, with 13 bases between. CDR3 size: 16 residues.

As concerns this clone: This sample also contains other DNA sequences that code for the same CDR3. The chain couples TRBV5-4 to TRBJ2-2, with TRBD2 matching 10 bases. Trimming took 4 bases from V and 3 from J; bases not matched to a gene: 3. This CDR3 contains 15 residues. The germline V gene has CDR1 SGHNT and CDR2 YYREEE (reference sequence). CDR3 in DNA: TGTGCCAGCAGCAGGACTAGCGGAGACACCGGGGAGCTGTTTTTT. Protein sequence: CASSRTSGDTGELFF.

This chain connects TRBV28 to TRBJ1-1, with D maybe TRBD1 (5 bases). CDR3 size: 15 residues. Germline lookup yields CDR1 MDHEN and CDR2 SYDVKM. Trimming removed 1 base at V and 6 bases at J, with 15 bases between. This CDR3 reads CASSLLPGGVAEAFF. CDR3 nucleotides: TGTGCCAGCAGTTTATTGCCCGGGGGGGTGGCTGAAGCTTTCTTT.